Following are 20 T cell receptor beta chains from one sample sequenced in a study of CD8 T cells in Susac syndrome. Reverse transcription of roughly 0.45 to 1 ug RNA used random hexamers. TCRdb re-called the immunoSEQ multiplex PCR reads through MiXCR, storing one row per CDR3 protein. The sample lists about 110,000 distinct CDR3 sequences, roughly 94% seen once, with 0.41% in the top ten. The sequencing input was CD8+ T cells from PBMCs. Receptor source: a human donor with Susac syndrome.

The rearrangement joins TRBV19 to TRBJ2-2, with D tentatively TRBD2 (5 bases). The germline CDR1 and CDR2 sequences are LNHDA and SQIVND (reference sequence). The CDR3 runs to 14 residues. Trimming stripped 10 bases from V and 1 base from J, with 13 bases between. The CDR3: CATEGLWNTGELFF. The CDR3, as DNA: TGTGCCACTGAGGGTTTATGGAACACCGGGGAGCTGTTTTTT.

The V call is TRBV9, the J call TRBJ2-3, with D perhaps given as TRBD1 or TRBD2 (5 bases each). CDR1 and CDR2 from the germline V gene are SGDLS and YYNGEE. The ends were cut back, 0 bases at V and 2 bases at J, with 7 bases in the middle. The CDR3 is 14 residues long. The CDR3 loop reads CASSVAGTTDTQYF. The CDR3 coding sequence is TGTGCCAGCAGCGTAGCGGGGACCACAGATACGCAGTATTTT.

The rearrangement uses TRBV7-3 and TRBJ2-1; 7 bases align to TRBD2. V was pared by 5 bases and J by 4 bases, with 5 bases of the junction left unmatched. From germline, CDR1 is SGHTA and CDR2 FQGTGA. The CDR3 has 14 residues. The CDR3 is CASSESGDYNEQFF. CDR3 in DNA: TGTGCCAGCAGCGAGAGCGGGGATTACAATGAGCAGTTCTTC.

This clonotype was seen only once. This chain links TRBV9 with TRBJ2-7; a weak D match, TRBD1 (6 bases). V was clipped by 7 bases and J by 2 bases, with 16 bases between them. CDR1 is SGDLS and CDR2 is YYNGEE in the germline V gene. The CDR3 is made up of 14 amino acids. The CDR3 reads CASSSGRDTYEQYF. CDR3 bases: TGTGCCAGCTCCTCTGGCCGGGACACCTACGAGCAGTACTTC.

V gene TRBV20-1 combines with J gene TRBJ2-7; D might be TRBD1 (5 bases). Germline V gene sequence: CDR1 DFQATT, CDR2 SNEGSKA (reference sequence). This CDR3 is 14 amino acids long. The V gene lost 5 bases and the J gene lost 2 bases, with 16 bases spanning the gap. In DNA form, the CDR3 reads TGCAGTGCTCGCCAACCAGGACAAGCCTACGAGCAGTACTTC. Its translation: CSARQPGQAYEQYF.

The chain links TRBV5-1 to TRBJ1-6; D is unclear. The CDR3 contains 14 residues. The germline V gene has CDR1 SGHRS and CDR2 YFSETQ. Between the trimmed V and J ends, which lost 1 base and 7 bases, there was a span of 9 bases. The DNA of the CDR3 is TGCGCCAGCAGCTTGTCAAGTGGGAATTCACCCCTCCACTTT. Its translation: CASSLSSGNSPLHF.

The chain couples TRBV9 to TRBJ2-2; TRBD1 matches 7 bases. CDR3 size: 13 residues. Looked up from germline, CDR1 is SGDLS and CDR2 is YYNGEE. The trim removed 7 bases at V and 5 bases at J, leaving 5 bases unmatched. The CDR3 region has the DNA TGTGCCAGCGGGACAGACAATACCGGGGAGCTGTTTTTT. This sequence encodes CASGTDNTGELFF. The variable domain in full, completed from reference TRBV9 and TRBJ2-2, reads DSGVTQTPKHLITATGQRVTLRCSPRSGDLSVYWYQQSLDQGLQFLIQYYNGEERAKGNILERFSAQQFPDLHSELNLSSLELGDSALYFCASGTDNTGELFFGEGSRLTVL.

The chain is built from TRBV25-1 and TRBJ2-1; tentative D call: TRBD1 (6 bases). Germline V CDR1 and CDR2: MGHDK, SYGVNS. There are 16 residues in the CDR3. Trimming cost V 5 bases and J 2 bases, with 16 bases left between them. The CDR3: CASSNNYGDTYNEQFF. CDR3 coding DNA: TGTGCCAGCAGTAACAACTACGGGGACACCTACAATGAGCAGTTCTTC.

For the CDR3, the DNA is TGTGCCAGCAGCGATCCCACAGGGGAGATTGGCTACACCTTC. Protein: CASSDPTGEIGYTF. This sequence joins TRBV2 and TRBJ1-2, with TRBD1 identical over 7 bases. J gave up 7 bases and V 6 bases, and 11 bases lay outside the gene matches. Germline CDR1 is SNHLY and CDR2 is FYNNEI. The CDR3 length is 14 residues.

The chain links TRBV12-3 or TRBV12-4 to TRBJ2-2; 11 nucleotides align to TRBD1. The V and J ends lost 8 bases and 8 bases, in that order; junction bases with no gene match: 4. The CDR3 runs to 13 residues. In DNA, the CDR3 is TGTGCCAGCGGACAGGGGGCTAGTGGGGAGCTGTTTTTT. It encodes CASGQGASGELFF.

The genes are TRBV6-6 and TRBJ1-2, with D maybe TRBD1 (5 bases). This CDR3 contains 13 residues. Trimming removed 8 bases at V and 8 bases at J, with 18 bases between. The germline V gene encodes CDR1 MNHNY and CDR2 SVGAGI (reference sequence). CDR3 sequence (DNA): TGTGCCAGCGGTAATACGGACATACGAGGCTACACCTTC. Its protein product is CASGNTDIRGYTF.

This chain uses TRBV20-1 with TRBJ2-5, with D perhaps matching TRBD1 (5 bases). Germline V gene lookup returns CDR1 DFQATT and CDR2 SNEGSKA (reference sequence). This CDR3 has 14 amino acids. V lost 7 bases and J lost 5, with 20 bases in between. The CDR3 DNA follows: TGCAGTGGGGGATTGAGACTCCCAGGGGAGACCCAGTACTTC. It translates to CSGGLRLPGETQYF.

The gene calls are TRBV9 and TRBJ2-2, with D possibly TRBD2 on 5 matching bases. Germline V gene lookup returns CDR1 SGDLS and CDR2 YYNGEE. The CDR3 sequence is 15 residues long. Trimming pared 0 bases from V and 5 bases from J, leaving 11 bases between. This CDR3 reads CASSVADSRTGELFF. In nucleotides, the CDR3 is TGTGCCAGCAGCGTAGCGGACTCCCGGACCGGGGAGCTGTTTTTT.

This rearrangement joins TRBV27 to TRBJ1-1, with a weak D call TRBD1 (6 bases). The CDR3 spans 15 residues. Per the germline V gene, CDR1 is MNHEY and CDR2 is SMNVEV (reference sequence). Deletions cut 6 bases from V and 3 bases from J, with 17 bases between. The CDR3 sequence is CASSLSGGGYTEAFF. The CDR3 nucleotides are TGTGCCAGCAGCCTGAGCGGGGGGGGCTACACTGAAGCTTTCTTT.

This chain joins TRBV9 and TRBJ2-5, with 10 nucleotides matching TRBD1. Germline lookup yields CDR1 SGDLS and CDR2 YYNGEE. The CDR3 spans 16 residues. The V and J ends lost 3 bases and 5 bases, in that order; junction bases with no gene match: 10. The CDR3, as DNA: TGTGCCAGCAGCGCCTGGGGGACAGGGGTCAGGGAGACCCAGTACTTC. Translating it yields CASSAWGTGVRETQYF. Drawing the rest from reference TRBV9 and TRBJ2-5, the complete variable domain is DSGVTQTPKHLITATGQRVTLRCSPRSGDLSVYWYQQSLDQGLQFLIQYYNGEERAKGNILERFSAQQFPDLHSELNLSSLELGDSALYFCASSAWGTGVRETQYFGPGTRLLVL.

V usage is TRBV23-1 and J usage is TRBJ2-1, with D unclear. TRBV23-1 is identified as an open reading frame with a role that is uncertain. The CDR3 is 16 residues long. V lost 0 bases and J 5 bases, leaving 14 bases between the germline ends. The CDR3 loop reads CASSQSRRGGNNEQFF. CDR3 in DNA: TGCGCCAGCAGTCAATCTCGTCGCGGTGGGAACAATGAGCAGTTCTTC.

The chain links TRBV7-9 to TRBJ1-6, with a possible D match to TRBD1 (5 bases). Between the trimmed V and J ends, which lost 5 bases and 12 bases, there was a span of 8 bases. CDR1 is SEHNR, CDR2 FQNEAQ, per germline (reference sequence). This CDR3 has 11 amino acids. CDR3 nucleotides: TGTGCCAGCAGCAAGGGGCTACCCCTCCACTTT. It is translated as CASSKGLPLHF. Combining the CDR3 with reference TRBV7-9 and TRBJ1-6 gives the whole variable domain DTGVSQNPRHKITKRGQNVTFRCDPISEHNRLYWYRQTLGQGPEFLTYFQNEAQLEKSRLLSDRFSAERPKGSFSTLEIQRTEQGDSAMYLCASSKGLPLHFGNGTRLTVT.

The chain is built from TRBV20-1 and TRBJ1-5, with unresolved D. Germline CDR1 reads DFQATT; CDR2 reads SNEGSKA (reference sequence). This CDR3 contains 13 residues. Deletions cut 0 bases from V and 9 bases from J, with 12 bases between. This chain's CDR3 is CSARDRGARPQHF. In DNA form, the CDR3 reads TGCAGTGCTAGAGATCGGGGTGCGAGGCCCCAGCATTTT.

V and J are TRBV14 and TRBJ2-7, with D possibly called TRBD1 or TRBD2 (6 bases each). CDR3 length: 12 residues. The germline V and J ends were trimmed by 3 bases and 6 bases, with 9 bases remaining between them. Germline V CDR1 and CDR2: SGHDN, FVKESK. The CDR3 loop is CASSQGGLEQYF. CDR3 DNA sequence: TGTGCCAGCAGCCAGGGGGGCCTCGAGCAGTACTTC. Full variable domain (rest looked up from reference TRBV14 and TRBJ2-7): EAGVTQFPSHSVIEKGQTVTLRCDPISGHDNLYWYRRVMGKEIKFLLHFVKESKQDESGMPNNRFLAERTGGTYSTLKVQPAELEDSGVYFCASSQGGLEQYFGPGTRLTVT.

This clonotype showed up just once. The rearrangement uses TRBV7-8 and TRBJ2-7, with TRBD2 matching 7 bases. Trimming removed 5 bases from V and 5 bases from J; junction bases left unmatched: 12. The CDR3 runs to 15 residues. Per the germline V gene, CDR1 is SGHVS and CDR2 is FQNEAQ. CDR3 sequence: CASSLGGGTEDEQYF. Here the CDR3 DNA reads TGTGCCAGCAGCCTCGGCGGGGGTACCGAGGACGAGCAGTACTTC.